The text below deals with one T cell receptor (beta chain). Its target is unknown. The sample comes from a study of T cell responses to AZD1222 COVID-19 vaccine. Study results and caveats: With dominance at 160-218 and 743-854, vaccine-associated CD4 TCRs spanned spike. Among spike-specific TCRs, nearly half reportedly target unmutated variant regions. Most donors were white British, females outnumbered males, and clonal diversity was possibly underestimated. Baseline antibody screening turned up just a handful of seropositive AZD1222 recipients.

Libraries were prepared by immunoSEQ multiplex PCR; TCRdb keeps only in-frame clonotypes and omits some of them. Of 130,000 or so clones in the sample, 90% were seen once. The CDR3 has 15 amino acids. V lost 3 bases to trimming and J lost 4 bases, with 15 bases between them. Per germline, CDR1 MDHEN and CDR2 SYDVKM. The sample consisted of peripheral blood, taken on day 0 of AZD1222 vaccination. The rearrangement joins TRBV28 to TRBJ1-2; possible D gene TRBD1, 6 bases. The receptor was derived from an adult in good health. DNA for the CDR3: TGTGCCAGCAGTTTCCCCAGCGGACAGCTCTATGGCTACACCTTC. It encodes CASSFPSGQLYGYTF.